The present T cell receptor (beta chain) was sequenced within a study of early T cells in non-severe SARS-CoV-2 infection. Each single cDNA molecule received a unique molecular identifier. TCRdb reprocessed the 5' RACE reads via MiXCR and lists one record per CDR3 protein. Altogether around 40,000 distinct CDR3 sequences are present, under 7% being singletons, with the ten largest covering around 6.1%. The TCR sequence derives from an adult who was a healthcare worker with PCR-confirmed SARS-CoV-2 infection or an uninfected control (not recorded which). Material: whole blood.

The CDR3 DNA follows: TGTGCCAGCAGCTTAGGGAGTAGCGGGAGAGATGATACGCAGTATTTT. Encoded protein: CASSLGSSGRDDTQYF. The genes are TRBV7-2 and TRBJ2-3; 9 bases align to TRBD2. Per the germline V gene, CDR1 is SGHTA and CDR2 is FQGNSA. The CDR3 contains 16 residues. The V gene end was trimmed by 1 base and the J gene end by 6 bases; junction bases not matched to a gene: 8.